Listed below are T cell receptor beta chains from one sample, sequenced in a study of T cells after yellow fever vaccination. TCRdb reprocessed the 5' RACE reads via MiXCR and lists one record per CDR3 protein. The sample has about 46,000 distinct CDR3 sequences; 5.5% to 7.5% are singletons. The sequences come from PBMCs, either bulk or a sorted T-cell subset (CD4+, CD8+, memory, or dextramer-sorted; not recorded which), collected 45 days after the yellow fever booster vaccination. The receptors originated from a man in his thirties or forties who received the YFV17D yellow fever vaccine. The CDR3 runs from the conserved cysteine through the conserved F or W. Each record gives: J gene, clone size, CDR3 length, D gene, V gene, CDR3 DNA, CDR3 protein. A D gene is named only where the DNA matches it firmly. Only part of the rows carry a size: once, few, many, or a class if the clone is expanded.

j_gene: TRBJ2-7
abundance: many
len: 13
d_gene: NA
v_gene: TRBV27
CDR3nt: TGTGCCAGCATGGGCGGGGCATCCTACGAGCAGTACTTC
CDR3aa: CASMGGASYEQYF

j_gene: TRBJ2-1
abundance: NA
len: 15
d_gene: TRBD2
v_gene: TRBV18
CDR3nt: TGTGCCAGCTCACCATCACTAGCGGAGTACAATGAGCAGTTCTTC
CDR3aa: CASSPSLAEYNEQFF

j_gene: TRBJ1-5
abundance: many
len: 17
d_gene: NA
v_gene: TRBV27
CDR3nt: TGTGCCAGCAGTTTAAGGGTACCGTCCTATAGCAATCAGCCCCAGCATTTT
CDR3aa: CASSLRVPSYSNQPQHF

j_gene: TRBJ1-1
abundance: many
len: 15
d_gene: NA
v_gene: TRBV3-1
CDR3nt: TGTGCCAGCAGCCACCCCAGGTTGACCGGCTTTGAAGCTTTCTTT
CDR3aa: CASSHPRLTGFEAFF

j_gene: TRBJ2-1
abundance: few
len: 13
d_gene: NA
v_gene: TRBV30
CDR3nt: TGTGCCTGGAGTGTACTTTTCTACAATGAGCAGTTCTTC
CDR3aa: CAWSVLFYNEQFF

j_gene: TRBJ2-5
abundance: NA
len: 15
d_gene: NA
v_gene: TRBV5-4
CDR3nt: TGTGCCAGCAGCTTGGAACTAGGGGATGGAGAGACCCAGTACTTC
CDR3aa: CASSLELGDGETQYF

j_gene: TRBJ2-4
abundance: many
len: 12
d_gene: NA
v_gene: TRBV20-1
CDR3nt: TGCAGTGCTAGATTCGGGGGTAACATTCAGTACTTC
CDR3aa: CSARFGGNIQYF

j_gene: TRBJ2-5
abundance: few
len: 14
d_gene: NA
v_gene: TRBV7-9
CDR3nt: TGTGCCAGCAGCCCCGGGACCGCCGTTGGGACCCAGTACTTC
CDR3aa: CASSPGTAVGTQYF

j_gene: TRBJ2-1
abundance: few
len: 18
d_gene: NA
v_gene: TRBV5-1
CDR3nt: TGCGCCAGCAGCTTGGAACCCTCTGGGACACTTACCTACAATGAGCAGTTCTTC
CDR3aa: CASSLEPSGTLTYNEQFF

j_gene: TRBJ2-3
abundance: NA
len: 12
d_gene: NA
v_gene: TRBV11-2
CDR3nt: TGTGCCAGCAGTCCATGGGAGAATACGCAGTATTTT
CDR3aa: CASSPWENTQYF

j_gene: TRBJ2-5
abundance: NA
len: 15
d_gene: TRBD1
v_gene: TRBV7-3
CDR3nt: TGTGCCAGCAGCTCACCGGGACAGGGACAAGAGACCCAGTACTTC
CDR3aa: CASSSPGQGQETQYF

j_gene: TRBJ2-1
abundance: NA
len: 14
d_gene: TRBD1
v_gene: TRBV5-4
CDR3nt: TGTGCCAGCAGCGATGGGACAGGGGTCAATGAGCAGTTCTTC
CDR3aa: CASSDGTGVNEQFF

j_gene: TRBJ2-5
abundance: NA
len: 15
d_gene: NA
v_gene: TRBV27
CDR3nt: TGTGCCAGCAGGTCGTTGGGAGCAGGGGTGGCGACCCAGTACTTC
CDR3aa: CASRSLGAGVATQYF

j_gene: TRBJ1-1
abundance: few
len: 10
d_gene: NA
v_gene: TRBV10-2
CDR3nt: TGCGCCAGCATGGGTACTGAAGCTTTCTTT
CDR3aa: CASMGTEAFF

j_gene: TRBJ2-2
abundance: NA
len: 17
d_gene: TRBD2
v_gene: TRBV6-2/TRBV6-3
CDR3nt: TGTGCCAGCAGCCTTCCGTTACTAGCGGGAGCCGCCGGGGAGCTGTTTTTT
CDR3aa: CASSLPLLAGAAGELFF

j_gene: TRBJ2-1
abundance: NA
len: 13
d_gene: NA
v_gene: TRBV5-1
CDR3nt: TGCGCCAGCAGCTTGTCCTCGGGGAATGAGCAGTTCTTC
CDR3aa: CASSLSSGNEQFF

j_gene: TRBJ1-6
abundance: NA
len: 14
d_gene: TRBD1
v_gene: TRBV6-1
CDR3nt: TGTGCCAGCGTAGTGGGACAGCATAATTCACCCCTCCACTTT
CDR3aa: CASVVGQHNSPLHF

j_gene: TRBJ1-1
abundance: many
len: 14
d_gene: NA
v_gene: TRBV20-1
CDR3nt: TGCAGTGCTAGTAAAGCGGTCTTGAACACTGAAGCTTTCTTT
CDR3aa: CSASKAVLNTEAFF

j_gene: TRBJ1-1
abundance: many
len: 14
d_gene: NA
v_gene: TRBV10-1
CDR3nt: TGCGCCAGCAGTGAGTCGGGTATGAACACTGAAGCTTTCTTT
CDR3aa: CASSESGMNTEAFF

j_gene: TRBJ2-7
abundance: few
len: 14
d_gene: NA
v_gene: TRBV21-1
CDR3nt: TGTGCCAGCAGCAAAGCACGGGTGACCTACGAGCAGTACTTC
CDR3aa: CASSKARVTYEQYF

j_gene: TRBJ2-1
abundance: many
len: 14
d_gene: TRBD1
v_gene: TRBV5-1
CDR3nt: TGCGCCAGCAGCTTGGCTCCAGGGGGAAATGAGCAGTTCTTC
CDR3aa: CASSLAPGGNEQFF

j_gene: TRBJ2-3
abundance: many
len: 14
d_gene: NA
v_gene: TRBV20-1
CDR3nt: TGCAGTGCTAGGACTCAGGAGTTGATGGGTACGCAGTATTTT
CDR3aa: CSARTQELMGTQYF

j_gene: TRBJ2-7
abundance: few
len: 16
d_gene: NA
v_gene: TRBV20-1
CDR3nt: TGCAGTGCTAGAGATCCCGGGCGTCCAGGGGGGTACGAGCAGTACTTC
CDR3aa: CSARDPGRPGGYEQYF

j_gene: TRBJ2-7
abundance: NA
len: 12
d_gene: TRBD1
v_gene: TRBV10-3
CDR3nt: TGTGCCATCAGTGCCACAGGGGGCGAGCAGTACTTC
CDR3aa: CAISATGGEQYF

j_gene: TRBJ2-2
abundance: many
len: 14
d_gene: NA
v_gene: TRBV29-1
CDR3nt: TGCAGCGTTAACAGGGACTTGAACACCGGGGAGCTGTTTTTT
CDR3aa: CSVNRDLNTGELFF

j_gene: TRBJ2-1
abundance: few
len: 13
d_gene: NA
v_gene: TRBV6-2/TRBV6-3
CDR3nt: TGTGCCAGCACCAGGGCGGGGCCTATGGAGCAGTTCTTC
CDR3aa: CASTRAGPMEQFF

j_gene: TRBJ2-7
abundance: many
len: 15
d_gene: NA
v_gene: TRBV28
CDR3nt: TGTGCCAGCAGTTCCCCAAGTGAGGCTTCCTACGAGCAGTACTTC
CDR3aa: CASSSPSEASYEQYF

j_gene: TRBJ2-5
abundance: many
len: 13
d_gene: NA
v_gene: TRBV5-1
CDR3nt: TGCGCCAGCAGCTTGGTAGGGTCGGGGACCCAGTACTTC
CDR3aa: CASSLVGSGTQYF

j_gene: TRBJ2-7
abundance: NA
len: 13
d_gene: NA
v_gene: TRBV10-3
CDR3nt: TGTGCCATCGGCGGAGGTGCTTCCTACGAGCAGTACTTC
CDR3aa: CAIGGGASYEQYF

j_gene: TRBJ2-7
abundance: many
len: 15
d_gene: NA
v_gene: TRBV28
CDR3nt: TGTGCCAGCAGTTTATTAACCCGGGTCTCCTACGAGCAGTACTTC
CDR3aa: CASSLLTRVSYEQYF

j_gene: TRBJ2-7
abundance: many
len: 16
d_gene: NA
v_gene: TRBV18
CDR3nt: TGTGCCAGCTCACCTCTACCCGGCAGAGCGTCCTACGAGCAGTACTTC
CDR3aa: CASSPLPGRASYEQYF

j_gene: TRBJ1-1
abundance: few
len: 14
d_gene: NA
v_gene: TRBV20-1
CDR3nt: TGCAGTGCCGTCCTCGGGGGTATGAACACTGAAGCTTTCTTT
CDR3aa: CSAVLGGMNTEAFF

j_gene: TRBJ1-2
abundance: medium-sized
len: 14
d_gene: NA
v_gene: TRBV7-9
CDR3nt: TGTGCCAGCAGCTTCAACAGGGAGGGCTATGGCTACACCTTC
CDR3aa: CASSFNREGYGYTF

j_gene: TRBJ2-1
abundance: many
len: 15
d_gene: TRBD2
v_gene: TRBV7-2
CDR3nt: TGTGCCAGCAGCTCGGGAGCGGGAGCGGGAAATGAGCAGTTCTTC
CDR3aa: CASSSGAGAGNEQFF

j_gene: TRBJ2-5
abundance: many
len: 14
d_gene: NA
v_gene: TRBV20-1
CDR3nt: TGCAGTGTTCAAGGTTACTACCCTGAAGAGACCCAGTACTTC
CDR3aa: CSVQGYYPEETQYF

j_gene: TRBJ1-2
abundance: many
len: 11
d_gene: NA
v_gene: TRBV20-1
CDR3nt: TGCAGTGCTAGTCCCCAGGATGGCTACACCTTC
CDR3aa: CSASPQDGYTF

j_gene: TRBJ2-2
abundance: many
len: 17
d_gene: NA
v_gene: TRBV5-1
CDR3nt: TGCGCCAGCAGCTTGGCCGGTTCAGGGGCTCCCACCGGGGAGCTGTTTTTT
CDR3aa: CASSLAGSGAPTGELFF

j_gene: TRBJ2-3
abundance: many
len: 17
d_gene: TRBD2
v_gene: TRBV30
CDR3nt: TGTGCCTGGAATAAGCTCGGACTAGCGGGACGGACAGATACGCAGTATTTT
CDR3aa: CAWNKLGLAGRTDTQYF

j_gene: TRBJ2-7
abundance: NA
len: 16
d_gene: TRBD2
v_gene: TRBV5-6
CDR3nt: TGTGCCAGCAGTTCCGCGGGACTAGCGGGATGGCAAGAGCAGTACTTC
CDR3aa: CASSSAGLAGWQEQYF

j_gene: TRBJ1-1
abundance: NA
len: 15
d_gene: NA
v_gene: TRBV7-9
CDR3nt: TGTGCCAGCAGCTCCCCTCACACAGGGATACCTGAAGCTTTCTTT
CDR3aa: CASSSPHTGIPEAFF

j_gene: TRBJ2-1
abundance: many
len: 18
d_gene: TRBD2
v_gene: TRBV5-6
CDR3nt: TGTGCCAGCAGCCCACGGACTAGCGGGAGGAGCTCCTACAATGAGCAGTTCTTC
CDR3aa: CASSPRTSGRSSYNEQFF

j_gene: TRBJ1-2
abundance: many
len: 17
d_gene: NA
v_gene: TRBV27
CDR3nt: TGTGCCAGCAGTGGGAGCCCCCGGACCCTAACCCTCTATGGCTACACCTTC
CDR3aa: CASSGSPRTLTLYGYTF

j_gene: TRBJ1-5
abundance: NA
len: 13
d_gene: NA
v_gene: TRBV12-3/TRBV12-4
CDR3nt: TGTGCCAGCAGTTTCGGGGGGTTTCAGCCCCAGCATTTT
CDR3aa: CASSFGGFQPQHF

j_gene: TRBJ1-5
abundance: many
len: 15
d_gene: NA
v_gene: TRBV20-1
CDR3nt: TGCAGTGCTAGAGATCCTTGGGCAGGGAATCAGCCCCAGCATTTT
CDR3aa: CSARDPWAGNQPQHF

j_gene: TRBJ2-1
abundance: many
len: 16
d_gene: TRBD2
v_gene: TRBV11-2
CDR3nt: TGTGCCAGCAGCTTAGCGGGCGGGACTACTTACAATGAGCAGTTCTTC
CDR3aa: CASSLAGGTTYNEQFF

j_gene: TRBJ2-1
abundance: many
len: 14
d_gene: NA
v_gene: TRBV29-1
CDR3nt: TGCAGCGTTGATCCGGGAGTTCGAGGTAATGAGCAGTTCTTC
CDR3aa: CSVDPGVRGNEQFF

j_gene: TRBJ2-3
abundance: few
len: 16
d_gene: TRBD2
v_gene: TRBV20-1
CDR3nt: TGCAGTGCTAGATCAAATGAAGGACTAGCGGGACATACGCAGTATTTT
CDR3aa: CSARSNEGLAGHTQYF

j_gene: TRBJ2-3
abundance: many
len: 14
d_gene: TRBD1
v_gene: TRBV27
CDR3nt: TGTGCCAGCAGCCCTGACAGGGGGCTAGATACGCAGTATTTT
CDR3aa: CASSPDRGLDTQYF